These 32 T cell receptor beta chains came from one sample sequenced in a study of Ad26.COV2.S vaccination and SARS-CoV-2 variants. TCRdb's table, derived via immunoSEQ multiplex PCR, lists solely in-frame clones and lacks some. Altogether 120,000 to 150,000 clones are present, more than 80% being singletons, with the ten largest covering more than 4.5%. The sequenced sample was peripheral blood, obtained after recovery from COVID-19. The source is a human donor who had recovered from COVID-19.

This clone was counted only a few times. The rearrangement uses TRBV7-2 and TRBJ2-3, with D unresolved. Looked up from germline, CDR1 is SGHTA and CDR2 is FQGNSA. The CDR3 consists of 14 residues. With 7 bases removed from V and 0 bases from J, the gap between germline ends came to 11 bases. The CDR3 loop is CASTLTASTDTQYF. CDR3 DNA: TGTGCCAGCACGCTGACGGCTAGCACAGATACGCAGTATTTT.

This chain joins TRBV7-9 and TRBJ1-1; 8 nucleotides match TRBD1. In germline, CDR1 is SEHNR, CDR2 FQNEAQ (reference sequence). J gave up 1 base and V 1 base, and 2 bases lay outside the gene matches. The CDR3 totals 15 residues. In DNA, the CDR3 is TGTGCCAGCAGCTTAGGACAGGGGTCGAACACTGAAGCTTTCTTT. It translates to CASSLGQGSNTEAFF. Using reference TRBV7-9 and TRBJ1-1 for the parts outside the CDR3, the full variable domain is DTGVSQNPRHKITKRGQNVTFRCDPISEHNRLYWYRQTLGQGPEFLTYFQNEAQLEKSRLLSDRFSAERPKGSFSTLEIQRTEQGDSAMYLCASSLGQGSNTEAFFGQGTRLTVV.

This clone was picked up a small number of times. V gene TRBV4-3 combines with J gene TRBJ1-5; D gene uncertain. CDR1 is LGHNA, CDR2 YSLEER, per germline. The CDR3 loop spans 17 amino acids. The V end lost 0 bases, the J end lost 2 bases, and 14 bases lay between the germline ends. CDR3 nucleotide sequence: TGCGCCAGCAGCCAAGACCCGCCGAATGGGGGCAATCAGCCCCAGCATTTT. This sequence encodes CASSQDPPNGGNQPQHF.

The gene calls are TRBV28 and TRBJ1-2, with 9 bases lining up with TRBD1. The V gene end was trimmed by 2 bases and the J gene end by 8 bases; junction bases not matched to a gene: 9. The CDR3 has 15 residues. Germline lookup yields CDR1 MDHEN and CDR2 SYDVKM. CDR3 DNA sequence: TGTGCCAGCAGTTTAGGCCCTGGACAGGGGAAAGGCTACACCTTC. It is translated as CASSLGPGQGKGYTF.

The chain combines TRBV5-1 with TRBJ1-1, with D possibly being TRBD1 (6 bases). Trimming cost V 3 bases and J 11 bases, with 17 bases left between them. The CDR3 extends over 13 amino acids. The germline CDR1 and CDR2 sequences are SGHRS and YFSETQ. In DNA, the CDR3 is TGCGCCAGCAGCTCGACCCCACAGGGTGGGGCTTTCTTT. This encodes CASSSTPQGGAFF.

V and J are TRBV20-1 and TRBJ2-1; D remains unclear. The V and J ends lost 5 bases and 10 bases respectively, with 9 bases between them. This CDR3 is 10 amino acids long. Germline V CDR1 and CDR2: DFQATT, SNEGSKA (reference sequence). CDR3 sequence: CSAFDMEQFF. The CDR3 region has the DNA TGCAGTGCTTTCGACATGGAGCAGTTCTTC.

V gene TRBV11-3 combines with J gene TRBJ1-5, with 7 bases matching TRBD1. Germline V gene sequence: CDR1 SGHNT, CDR2 YENEEA. This CDR3 contains 16 residues. The ends lost 1 base at V and 6 bases at J; junction bases unmatched: 9. The chain's CDR3 is CASSLGRQGRVQPQHF. The CDR3 region has the DNA TGTGCCAGCAGCTTAGGTAGACAGGGCCGAGTTCAGCCCCAGCATTTT. Based on the CDR3 plus reference TRBV11-3 and TRBJ1-5, the full variable domain is EAGVVQSPRYKIIEKKQPVAFWCNPISGHNTLYWYLQNLGQGPELLIRYENEEAVDDSQLPKDRFSAERLKGVDSTLKIQPAELGDSAVYLCASSLGRQGRVQPQHFGDGTRLSIL.

CDR3 nucleotides: TGTGCAGCCGGGACAGGGGGAAGTCAGCCCCAGCATTTT. Translated: CAAGTGGSQPQHF. The chain carries TRBV27 and TRBJ1-5; TRBD1 aligns across 11 bases. The CDR3 is 13 amino acids. From germline, CDR1 is MNHEY and CDR2 SMNVEV (reference sequence).

This rearrangement joins TRBV11-2 to TRBJ2-1, with TRBD1 identical over 7 bases. CDR3 size: 12 residues. Trimming cost V 2 bases and J 8 bases; bases outside gene matches: 0. The germline CDR1 and CDR2 sequences are SGHAT and FQNNGV. CDR3 sequence (DNA): TGTGCCAGCAGCTTAACAGGGGATGAGCAGTTCTTC. Translating gives CASSLTGDEQFF.

This CDR3 reads CAWSVPLGADTQYF. The DNA for the CDR3 is TGTGCCTGGAGTGTACCCCTAGGGGCAGATACGCAGTATTTT. The chain joins TRBV30 to TRBJ2-3; the D gene is possibly TRBD1 (5 bases). The germline V gene has CDR1 GTSNPN and CDR2 SVGIG (reference sequence). V gave up 0 bases and J gave up 4 bases, with 11 bases separating them. The CDR3 is 14 residues long.

The chain combines TRBV3-1 (or the pseudogene TRBV3-2) with TRBJ1-2; D is unresolved. Per germline, CDR1 LGHDT and CDR2 YNNKEL (reference sequence). This CDR3 is built from 16 residues. Trimming cost V 0 bases and J 0 bases, with 11 bases left between them. CDR3 loop: CASSQDRKISNYGYTF. For the CDR3, the DNA is TGTGCCAGCAGCCAAGATCGGAAGATTTCTAACTATGGCTACACCTTC.

This chain uses TRBV10-2 with TRBJ1-2; no reliable D call. This CDR3 has 11 residues. Germline CDR1 and CDR2: WSHSY and SAAADI. With 4 bases removed from V and 4 bases from J, the gap between germline ends came to 4 bases. The CDR3 spells CASSGSYGYTF. As DNA, the CDR3 is TGCGCCAGCAGTGGCAGCTATGGCTACACCTTC.

This chain uses TRBV3-1 (or the pseudogene TRBV3-2) with TRBJ2-1; TRBD2 matches at 10 bases. V lost 4 bases, J lost 7 bases, and 10 bases stayed unmatched. The CDR3 length is 16 residues. Germline-derived CDR1 and CDR2 are LGHDT and YNNKEL (reference sequence). CDR3 amino acids: CASSPFLAGVANEQFF. The CDR3, as DNA: TGTGCCAGCAGCCCGTTCCTAGCGGGGGTGGCGAATGAGCAGTTCTTC.

The chain recombines TRBV6-1 with TRBJ2-7; TRBD2 aligns across 11 bases. This CDR3 has 16 residues. J gave up 4 bases and V 2 bases, and 7 bases lay outside the gene matches. The germline V gene encodes CDR1 MNHNS and CDR2 SASEGT. The CDR3 loop is CASSEPSGGTRYEQYF. As DNA, the CDR3 is TGTGCCAGCAGTGAACCTAGCGGGGGGACCCGGTACGAGCAGTACTTC.

Details on this clone: This likely traces to a read error, being one base from a far larger clone. The sample contains more than one DNA sequence encoding this CDR3. This rearrangement joins TRBV3-1 (or the pseudogene TRBV3-2) to TRBJ1-3, with D unclear. CDR1 is LGHDT, CDR2 YNNKEL, per germline (reference sequence). The CDR3 loop spans 13 amino acids. V was trimmed by 3 bases and J by 0 bases, leaving 3 bases between them. The CDR3 protein is CASSQGSGNTIYF. The DNA of the CDR3 is TGTGCCAGCAGCCAGGGCTCTGGAAACACCATATATTTT.

The J gene is TRBJ1-6, the V gene TRBV5-6, with a weak D call TRBD1 (5 bases). The V end was cut by 0 bases, the J end by 9 bases, with 13 bases between. This CDR3 has 15 residues. The germline CDR1 and CDR2 sequences are SGHDT and YYEEEE. For the CDR3, the DNA is TGTGCCAGCAGCTTGGGTGCAGGGTTAGCTTCACCCCTCCACTTT. This sequence encodes CASSLGAGLASPLHF.

Of note for this clone: One junction end does not reproduce the germline sequence, and a read error may be involved. The V and J genes are TRBV30 and TRBJ1-2; TRBD1 agrees at 7 bases. The CDR3 spans 15 residues. Germline lookup yields CDR1 GTSNPN and CDR2 SVGIG (reference sequence). The CDR3 loop reads CAWSLQRDSLPPNAF. The CDR3 nucleotides are TGTGCCTGGAGTCTACAGAGGGACAGTCTCCCTCCTAACGCCTTC.

CDR3 loop: CASSDRDRDYNEQFF. CDR3 DNA: TGTGCCAGCAGCGACCGGGACAGGGATTACAATGAGCAGTTCTTC. The V call is TRBV9, the J call TRBJ2-1; 9 bases map to TRBD1. The CDR3 is 15 amino acids. Losses at the gene ends were 3 bases for V and 4 bases for J; bases not matched to a gene: 5. Germline values: CDR1 SGDLS, CDR2 YYNGEE.

The gene calls are TRBV3-1 (or the pseudogene TRBV3-2) and TRBJ1-4; D uncertain. Per germline, CDR1 LGHDT and CDR2 YNNKEL (reference sequence). CDR3 length: 14 residues. Trimming pared 3 bases from V and 6 bases from J, leaving 11 bases between. CDR3 DNA: TGTGCCAGCAGCCATGAGAAGGTTGATGAAAAACTGTTTTTT. Its translation is CASSHEKVDEKLFF.

The genes are TRBV19 and TRBJ2-2, with D unclear. Germline V lookup: CDR1 LNHDA, CDR2 SQIVND (reference sequence). V shed 7 bases and J shed 5 bases, with 11 bases lying between them. This CDR3 is 13 amino acids long. The CDR3 DNA reads as TGTGCCAGTAAGGGCAGAGAAACCGGGGAGCTGTTTTTT. Amino acids: CASKGRETGELFF.

In this sample, this clone turned up a few times. V and J are TRBV3-1 (or the pseudogene TRBV3-2) and TRBJ2-7, with D perhaps being TRBD1 or TRBD2 (6 bases each). The CDR3 covers 13 residues. Trimming pared 8 bases from V and 12 bases from J, leaving 23 bases between. Germline values: CDR1 LGHDT, CDR2 YNNKEL (reference sequence). CDR3 residues: CASLGGHPYLLYF. CDR3 in DNA: TGTGCCAGCCTTGGGGGGCACCCCTATCTTTTGTACTTC.

The rearrangement uses TRBV14 and TRBJ1-6, with 9 bases fitting TRBD1. Germline trimming cut 2 bases from V and 7 bases from J; bases unmatched to any gene: 3. The CDR3 length is 15 residues. Germline V CDR1 and CDR2: SGHDN, FVKESK. Here the CDR3 DNA reads TGTGCCAGCAGCCAACGGGGACAGGGAAATTCACCCCTCCACTTT. This translates into CASSQRGQGNSPLHF.

This sequence joins TRBV2 and TRBJ1-1, with a weak D call TRBD1 (5 bases). V lost 8 bases and J 7 bases, leaving 17 bases between the germline ends. The CDR3 totals 13 residues. Germline CDR1 reads SNHLY; CDR2 reads FYNNEI. In nucleotides, the CDR3 is TGTGCCAGCGGCCAGTTCGGGGGGAATGAAGCTTTCTTT. Translating gives CASGQFGGNEAFF. Full variable domain (outside the CDR3, taken from reference TRBV2 and TRBJ1-1): EPEVTQTPSHQVTQMGQEVILRCVPISNHLYFYWYRQILGQKVEFLVSFYNNEISEKSEIFDDQFSVERPDGSNFTLKIRSTKLEDSAMYFCASGQFGGNEAFFGQGTRLTVV.

The rearrangement joins TRBV28 to TRBJ2-1; D may be TRBD2 (5 bases). Trimming pared 10 bases from V and 3 bases from J, leaving 13 bases between. Germline V gene data show CDR1 as MDHEN and CDR2 as SYDVKM. The CDR3 covers 13 residues. The CDR3 coding sequence is TGTGCCACCGGAGGACTCATCTACAATGAGCAGTTCTTC. It yields the protein CATGGLIYNEQFF.

This clone appeared once. The V gene is TRBV13, the J gene TRBJ1-3, with 7 bases that match TRBD1. The CDR3 is 14 residues long. V shed 5 bases and J 3 bases; nucleotides not matched to a gene: 4. CDR1 and CDR2 from the germline V gene are PRHDT and FYEKMQ (reference sequence). The CDR3 bases are TGTGCCAGCAGCACCGACAGGGTTGGAAACACCATATATTTT. It specifies CASSTDRVGNTIYF.

This clone occurred once. This chain connects TRBV4-1 to TRBJ2-7, with 7 positions matching TRBD2. Germline assignment: CDR1 MGHRA and CDR2 YSYEKL. The CDR3 spans 13 residues. The junction had 5 bases not matched to a gene; V was cut back by 4 bases and J by 5 bases. The CDR3 DNA sequence: TGCGCCAGCAGCCTCGGACGGGGGGACGAGCAGTACTTC. Protein: CASSLGRGDEQYF.

This clone was picked up one time. The gene calls are TRBV6-5 and TRBJ2-7; no clear D. There are 12 residues in the CDR3. Germline-derived CDR1 and CDR2 are MNHEY and SVGAGI. V was cut by 6 bases and J by 0 bases, with 6 bases left in between. The DNA of the CDR3 is TGTGCCAGCAGACACGGCTCCTACGAGCAGTACTTC. Its translation is CASRHGSYEQYF.

This rearrangement joins TRBV28 to TRBJ2-1, with 8 bases identical to TRBD1. In germline, CDR1 is MDHEN, CDR2 SYDVKM. The CDR3 is 14 amino acids. Losses at the gene ends were 8 bases for V and 6 bases for J; bases not matched to a gene: 9. CDR3 DNA: TGTGCCAGCCTCGGGACAGGAATCGTCAATGAGCAGTTCTTC. It translates to CASLGTGIVNEQFF.

CDR3 DNA sequence: TGTGCCAGCGGCTTGAGGCAGGGAAAACTGTTTTTT. This encodes CASGLRQGKLFF. The chain has TRBV28 and TRBJ1-4; a possible D gene is TRBD1 (5 bases). The CDR3 spans 12 residues. Germline assignment: CDR1 MDHEN and CDR2 SYDVKM. Trimming took 8 bases from V and 10 from J, leaving 14 bases between them.

The chain combines TRBV27 with TRBJ2-1, with a possible D match to TRBD2 (5 bases). V was shortened by 3 bases and J by 4 bases, with 7 bases between the two germline ends. The CDR3 is made up of 13 amino acids. Germline V lookup: CDR1 MNHEY, CDR2 SMNVEV (reference sequence). CDR3 sequence (DNA): TGTGCCAGCAGTTTGGGAGTTTACAATGAGCAGTTCTTC. Amino acid sequence: CASSLGVYNEQFF.

V and J are TRBV2 and TRBJ1-2, with a tentative D call TRBD1 (5 bases). This CDR3 region has 15 residues. V was shortened by 7 bases and J by 3 bases, with 18 bases between the two germline ends. Germline V CDR1 and CDR2: SNHLY, FYNNEI. Here the CDR3 DNA reads TGTGCCAGCAATCGGAGGGGAAGAGGGGACTATGGCTACACCTTC. Its translation is CASNRRGRGDYGYTF.

This clone was detected a few times. The rearrangement links TRBV6-6 to TRBJ2-7; D is undetermined. CDR3 length: 12 residues. V was trimmed by 4 bases and J by 3 bases, leaving 7 bases between them. Germline V gene lookup returns CDR1 MNHNY and CDR2 SVGAGI (reference sequence). Written as DNA, the CDR3 is TGTGCCAGCAGTTTGTTAAACTACGAGCAGTACTTC. This gives the protein CASSLLNYEQYF.